The clone carrying this T cell receptor (beta chain) was recorded only once. Profiling relied on immunoSEQ multiplex PCR, and the TCRdb table lists in-frame clones only, not all of them. The sample includes roughly 120,000 clones, about 89% seen only once; the top ten take around 17%. This CDR3 comprises 13 residues. Germline CDR1 reads SQVTM; CDR2 reads ANQGSEA. V was trimmed by 7 bases and J by 0 bases, leaving 10 bases between them. This record comes from a study of control samples from healthy donors and cancer patients. This receptor was identified in a woman aged 45-60 years in good health. V and J are TRBV29-1 and TRBJ2-1; the D gene is possibly TRBD2 (6 bases). Specimen: blood. CDR3: CSARGSSYNEQFF. The CDR3 DNA sequence: TGCAGCGCCCGGGGGAGCTCCTACAATGAGCAGTTCTTC.